This T cell receptor (beta chain) was sequenced in a study of cytomegalovirus exposure and HLA in healthy donors. A multiplex PCR was run with 60 Vbeta primers and 13 Jbeta primers. Repertoires were generated with immunoSEQ multiplex PCR, while TCRdb's copy carries only in-frame clones and drops some. The sample comprises hundreds of thousands of clones, more than 65% of which are singletons, and approximately 1.7% rests with the top ten. This clone was picked up one time. Other DNA variants within this sample encode the same CDR3. Each donor was healthy, and each was a bone marrow donor. Although they were nominally healthy when sampled, donors likely had unrecorded immune exposures. Germline V gene sequence: CDR1 KGHSH, CDR2 LQKENI. Trimming stripped 2 bases from V and 6 bases from J, with 6 bases between. The CDR3 runs to 12 residues.

This clonotype originated in a woman under 40 in good health and CMV-seronegative. Material: PBMCs. The rearrangement links TRBV18 to TRBJ2-3, with unresolved D. CDR3 amino acids: CASSPFADTQYF. The DNA for the CDR3 is TGTGCCAGCTCACCATTCGCGGATACGCAGTATTTT.